These T cell receptor beta chains were read from a single sample in a study of OX40 agonist ivuxolimab in advanced cancers. TCRdb's table, derived via immunoSEQ multiplex PCR, lists solely in-frame clones and lacks some. This table holds about 60,000 clones, roughly 90% found once. The sequencing here drew on CD4+ or CD8+ T cells sorted from blood, taken in a trial of the OX40 agonist ivuxolimab. All receptors come from an adult with an advanced solid tumor such as melanoma, head and neck, liver or kidney cancer. Each CDR3 is given with its conserved first and last residue. The order of the fields is D gene, V gene, J gene, clone size, CDR3 DNA, CDR3 protein. D genes are given only for firm matches. Only some rows state a clone size, as once, few, many or a class for expanded clones.

D: TRBD1
V: TRBV5-6
J: TRBJ2-7
size: once
DNA: TGTGCCAGCAGCGCCTATCGTCCGGGACAGGGTACCGAGCAGTACTTC
CDR3: CASSAYRPGQGTEQYF

D: .
V: TRBV7-3
J: TRBJ2-7
size: .
DNA: TGTGCCAGCAGCTCCGGCAGCGGAATCTCCTACGAGCAGTACTTC
CDR3: CASSSGSGISYEQYF

D: .
V: TRBV5-1
J: TRBJ2-1
size: .
DNA: TGCGCCAGCAGCTTGTCGGGAAACTCCTACAATGAGCAGTTCTTC
CDR3: CASSLSGNSYNEQFF

D: TRBD2
V: TRBV6-5
J: TRBJ2-3
size: .
DNA: TGTGCCAGCAGTTACTCCGGGAGGATTGATACGCAGTATTTT
CDR3: CASSYSGRIDTQYF

D: TRBD1
V: TRBV7-2
J: TRBJ1-5
size: once
DNA: TGTGCCAGCAGCTCAGGGGGATTGGGTCAGCCCCAGCATTTT
CDR3: CASSSGGLGQPQHF

D: TRBD1
V: TRBV11-2
J: TRBJ2-7
size: once
DNA: TGTGCCAGCAGCTTAGTAGGGACAGGGACTTACGAGCAGTACTTC
CDR3: CASSLVGTGTYEQYF

D: .
V: TRBV7-9
J: TRBJ2-7
size: .
DNA: TGTGCCAGCAGCTTAGCTGTAGGGTCGAACTACGAGCAGTACTTC
CDR3: CASSLAVGSNYEQYF

D: TRBD1
V: TRBV5-1
J: TRBJ2-3
size: .
DNA: TGCGCCAGCAGCCATGGACAGGGGTCAGATACGCAGTATTTT
CDR3: CASSHGQGSDTQYF

D: .
V: TRBV19
J: TRBJ2-2
size: .
DNA: TGTGCCAGTAGTTATCAGGGTAGGAAAACCGGGGAGCTGTTTTTT
CDR3: CASSYQGRKTGELFF

D: .
V: TRBV28
J: TRBJ2-7
size: .
DNA: TGTGCCAGCAGTTTGGACTTGACGGGAGAGCGAACCTACGAGCAGTACTTC
CDR3: CASSLDLTGERTYEQYF

D: .
V: TRBV28
J: TRBJ1-4
size: .
DNA: TGTGCCAGCACCGACCCTCGCAGGGGAGGTCGAACTAATGAAAAACTGTTTTTT
CDR3: CASTDPRRGGRTNEKLFF

D: TRBD1
V: TRBV5-1
J: TRBJ2-5
size: .
DNA: TGCGCCAGCAGCCCACAGGGGACAGAGACCCCAGAGACCCAGTACTTC
CDR3: CASSPQGTETPETQYF

D: TRBD1
V: TRBV5-1
J: TRBJ2-7
size: .
DNA: TGCGCCAGCAGCAAATTCGGGACAGGGGCAAGAGTGGGGTACCCCTACGAGCAGTACTTC
CDR3: CASSKFGTGARVGYPYEQYF

D: TRBD1
V: TRBV7-9
J: TRBJ1-2
size: once
DNA: TGTGCCAGCAGCTCGAATCGGGACAGGGGGATAAGCTACACCTTC
CDR3: CASSSNRDRGISYTF

D: TRBD1
V: TRBV11-2
J: TRBJ1-2
size: .
DNA: TGTGCCAGCAGCCAGGGGGCCCTCTATGGCTACACCTTC
CDR3: CASSQGALYGYTF

D: TRBD2
V: TRBV28
J: TRBJ2-2
size: .
DNA: TGTGCCAGCAGTCCTGGACTAGCGAACACCGGGGAGCTGTTTTTT
CDR3: CASSPGLANTGELFF

D: TRBD1
V: TRBV7-9
J: TRBJ2-3
size: .
DNA: TGTGCCAGCAGCCTCGGGACAGGCGGCAGCACAGATACGCAGTATTTT
CDR3: CASSLGTGGSTDTQYF

D: .
V: TRBV7-9
J: TRBJ2-3
size: .
DNA: TGTGCCAGCAGCTCGGGCCCCGCCTCGCCAGATACGCAGTATTTT
CDR3: CASSSGPASPDTQYF

D: TRBD1
V: TRBV9
J: TRBJ1-6
size: .
DNA: TGTGCCAGCAGCGTAGGACAGGGTCATAATTCACCCCTCCACTTT
CDR3: CASSVGQGHNSPLHF

D: TRBD1
V: TRBV6-5
J: TRBJ2-7
size: .
DNA: TGTGCCGCCTTGGCAGGGGGCCTCTACGAGCAGTACTTC
CDR3: CAALAGGLYEQYF

D: .
V: TRBV19
J: TRBJ1-2
size: .
DNA: TGTGCCAGTAGTATTCCGGTCCCTGGGGCCTATGGCTACACCTTC
CDR3: CASSIPVPGAYGYTF

D: .
V: TRBV28
J: TRBJ2-5
size: .
DNA: TGTGCCAGCAGTTCAACCGCTAAGACCCAGTACTTC
CDR3: CASSSTAKTQYF